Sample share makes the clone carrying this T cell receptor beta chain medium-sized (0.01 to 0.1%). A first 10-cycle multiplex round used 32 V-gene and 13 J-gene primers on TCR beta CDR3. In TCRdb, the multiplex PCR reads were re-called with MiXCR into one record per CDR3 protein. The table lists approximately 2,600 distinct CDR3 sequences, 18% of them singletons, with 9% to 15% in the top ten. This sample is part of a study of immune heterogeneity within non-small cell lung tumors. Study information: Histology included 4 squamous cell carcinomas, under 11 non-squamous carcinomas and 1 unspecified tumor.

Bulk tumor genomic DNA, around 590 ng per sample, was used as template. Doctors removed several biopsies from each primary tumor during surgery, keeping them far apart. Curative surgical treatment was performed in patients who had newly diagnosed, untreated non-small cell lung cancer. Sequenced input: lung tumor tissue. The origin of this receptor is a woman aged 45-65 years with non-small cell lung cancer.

In DNA form, the CDR3 reads TGCAGCGTTAGACTAGCGGGGACTTACGAGCAGTACTTC. Translated: CSVRLAGTYEQYF. The chain couples TRBV29-1 to TRBJ2-7; TRBD2 matches 11 bases. V gave up 5 bases and J gave up 4 bases; unmatched junction bases: 4. CDR1 is SQVTM and CDR2 is ANQGSEA in the germline V gene. CDR3 length equals 13 residues.